Below, 19 T cell receptor beta chains from the same sample are listed, as sequenced in a study of patients and donors after allogeneic stem cell transplantation. TCRdb re-analysed the RT-PCR reads in MiXCR, keeping a single row per CDR3 protein. The repertoire holds over 150,000 distinct CDR3 sequences, with approximately 28% as singletons. Sequencing used blood, either unsorted or a sorted T cell fraction (not recorded which). All receptors come from a human donor who was either an allogeneic HSCT recipient or a stem cell or donor lymphocyte infusion donor (not recorded which). It is not recorded whose cells these are; they may come from a transplant donor.

This clonotype was picked up many times. The rearrangement joins TRBV7-9 to TRBJ1-1; 8 bases align to TRBD1. Germline lookup yields CDR1 SEHNR and CDR2 FQNEAQ (reference sequence). The junction had 9 bases not matched to a gene; V was cut back by 2 bases and J by 7 bases. CDR3 length: 15 amino acids. The CDR3 is CASSLFFGTGNEAFF. CDR3 DNA sequence: TGTGCCAGCAGCTTATTTTTCGGGACAGGTAATGAAGCTTTCTTT.

This chain joins TRBV20-1 and TRBJ2-7, with 12 bases identical to TRBD1. This CDR3 is built from 17 residues. CDR1 is DFQATT, CDR2 SNEGSKA, per germline (reference sequence). The J segment lost 3 bases and the V segment lost 6 bases, leaving 15 bases of the junction unmatched. The CDR3 coding sequence is TGCAGTGCAAGCTTGATCGGGACAGGGGGCGCGGGCTACGAGCAGTACTTC. Translation: CSASLIGTGGAGYEQYF.

This clonotype was observed at least ten times. This chain joins TRBV4-2 and TRBJ1-2; 8 nucleotides line up with TRBD1. Germline V lookup: CDR1 LGHNA, CDR2 YNFKEQ. The CDR3 is 13 amino acids. V lost 8 bases and J lost 2; bases outside the gene matches: 4. This CDR3 is CASGRQGNYGYTF. For the CDR3, the DNA is TGTGCCAGCGGTCGACAGGGGAACTATGGCTACACCTTC.

The chain employs TRBV9 and TRBJ1-4; possible D gene TRBD1, 6 bases. The CDR3 totals 18 residues. CDR1 SGDLS and CDR2 YYNGEE come from the germline V gene. V shed 3 bases and J shed 7 bases, with 25 bases lying between them. Written as DNA, the CDR3 is TGTGCCAGCAGCGGGGCCCCAGCGAGGGGGGCGGAACGTGAAAAACTGTTTTTT. This sequence encodes CASSGAPARGAEREKLFF.

This clonotype has just a few counts. This chain connects TRBV6-2 or TRBV6-3 to TRBJ2-7; 8 bases fit TRBD2. J was trimmed by 2 bases and V by 7 bases; bases with no gene match: 10. CDR1 and CDR2 (germline): MNHEY, SVGEGT. The length of the CDR3 is 15 residues. CDR3: CASKPGGHGTYEQYF. For the CDR3, the DNA is TGTGCCAGCAAGCCGGGGGGGCACGGTACCTACGAGCAGTACTTC.

This rearrangement joins TRBV6-5 to TRBJ2-7; maybe TRBD1 (5 bases). The CDR3 has 15 amino acids. The germline CDR1 and CDR2 sequences are MNHEY and SVGAGI. Trimming pared 0 bases from V and 0 bases from J, leaving 9 bases between. The CDR3 reads CASSYSTASSYEQYF. Written as DNA, the CDR3 is TGTGCCAGCAGTTACTCGACAGCGAGCTCCTACGAGCAGTACTTC.

This clonotype was counted between two and nine times. This chain joins TRBV30 and TRBJ1-6; D remains unclear. This CDR3 comprises 13 residues. The germline V gene encodes CDR1 GTSNPN and CDR2 SVGIG (reference sequence). Trimming stripped 1 base from V and 6 bases from J, with 7 bases between. CDR3 loop: CAWSEAGNSPLHF. As DNA, the CDR3 is TGTGCCTGGAGTGAGGCCGGTAATTCACCCCTCCACTTT.

The V and J genes are TRBV15 and TRBJ2-3; the D is unclear. From germline, CDR1 is LNHNV and CDR2 YYDKDF (reference sequence). Trimming pared 0 bases from V and 2 bases from J, leaving 6 bases between. The CDR3 has 14 amino acids. CDR3 region: CATSRDRNTDTQYF. The CDR3 DNA sequence: TGTGCCACCAGCAGAGACAGGAACACAGATACGCAGTATTTT.

This clonotype was counted only a few times. V is TRBV5-1 and J is TRBJ1-1; a possible D gene is TRBD1 (5 bases). Looked up from germline, CDR1 is SGHRS and CDR2 is YFSETQ. Trimming removed 1 base from V and 2 bases from J, with 12 bases in between. The CDR3 is made up of 15 amino acids. The CDR3: CASSLSPGLNTEAFF. The CDR3, as DNA: TGCGCCAGCAGCTTGTCGCCAGGGCTTAACACTGAAGCTTTCTTT.

This clonotype showed up just once. V usage is TRBV7-2 and J usage is TRBJ1-5; weak D call: TRBD1 (6 bases). From germline, CDR1 is SGHTA and CDR2 FQGNSA. This CDR3 comprises 15 residues. Trimming removed 5 bases at V and 2 bases at J, with 13 bases between. CDR3: CASSRQGMGNQPQHF. In DNA form, the CDR3 reads TGTGCCAGCAGCCGGCAGGGGATGGGCAATCAGCCCCAGCATTTT.

This chain uses TRBV5-1 with TRBJ2-1, with TRBD2 matching over 7 bases. Germline values: CDR1 SGHRS, CDR2 YFSETQ. CDR3 length equals 15 residues. V was clipped by 6 bases and J by 4 bases; unmatched bases: 10. CDR3: CASTRLAGGYNEQFF. CDR3 DNA: TGCGCCAGCACCCGACTAGCTGGGGGATACAATGAGCAGTTCTTC. The whole variable domain, remainder taken from reference TRBV5-1 and TRBJ2-1, is KAGVTQTPRYLIKTRGQQVTLSCSPISGHRSVSWYQQTPGQGLQFLFEYFSETQRNKGNFPGRFSGRQFSNSRSEMNVSTLELGDSALYLCASTRLAGGYNEQFFGPGTRLTVL.

V usage is TRBV9 and J usage is TRBJ2-5, with TRBD1 as a possible D gene (6 bases). Trimming took 0 bases from V and 5 from J, leaving 11 bases between them. CDR1 is SGDLS and CDR2 is YYNGEE in the germline V gene. The length of the CDR3 is 14 residues. The CDR3 loop is CASSVGTQGETQYF. As DNA, the CDR3 is TGTGCCAGCAGCGTAGGTACCCAGGGGGAGACCCAGTACTTC.

The genes are TRBV4-3 and TRBJ2-4, with TRBD1 matching 8 bases. V trimming: 0 bases; J trimming: 7 bases; junction bases outside the gene matches: 5. The germline CDR1 and CDR2 sequences are LGHNA and YSLEER. There are 15 residues in the CDR3. The CDR3 is CASSQDRTGLNIQYF. The DNA of the CDR3 is TGCGCCAGCAGCCAAGATCGGACAGGGTTGAACATTCAGTACTTC.

The chain uses TRBV6-5 and TRBJ1-2; 7 nucleotides line up with TRBD1. CDR3 size: 11 residues. V shed 7 bases and J 8 bases; nucleotides not matched to a gene: 4. The germline gives CDR1 MNHEY, CDR2 SVGAGI. CDR3 DNA sequence: TGTGCCAGCAAACAGGGGCGAGGCTACACCTTC. Translation: CASKQGRGYTF.

In its sample, this clonotype was seen a few times. The gene calls are TRBV4-1 and TRBJ1-3; D is unresolved. This CDR3 has 14 residues. Germline values: CDR1 MGHRA, CDR2 YSYEKL. Trimming left V 4 bases short and J 0 bases short, with 7 bases between. CDR3 region: CASSPPYSGNTIYF. In DNA form, the CDR3 reads TGCGCCAGCAGCCCCCCCTACTCTGGAAACACCATATATTTT.

With regard to this clonotype: A single base separates this from a much larger clone, so it may be a read error. The V and J genes are TRBV6-5 and TRBJ1-4; D is ambiguous. The CDR3 extends over 16 amino acids. Germline CDR1 is MNHEY and CDR2 is SVGAGI. The CDR3 region is CASSAGSVSQGENLFF. The CDR3 DNA reads TGTGCCAGCAGTGCTGGTAGCGTTTCCCAAGGTGAAAATCTGTTTTTT.

The CDR3 reads CSARDQGGRVEKLFF. The CDR3 nucleotides read TGCAGTGCTAGAGATCAAGGGGGCAGGGTCGAAAAACTGTTTTTT. J is TRBJ1-4 and V is TRBV20-1; TRBD1 matches at 7 bases. This CDR3 contains 15 residues. Trimming at V came to 0 bases and at J to 8 bases, leaving 9 bases not matched to a gene. Germline V gene lookup returns CDR1 DFQATT and CDR2 SNEGSKA (reference sequence).

This clonotype was counted a few times. This rearrangement joins TRBV30 to TRBJ2-3; D is uncertain. Germline values: CDR1 GTSNPN, CDR2 SVGIG (reference sequence). V was cut by 0 bases and J by 5 bases, with 6 bases left in between. This CDR3 is built from 12 residues. The DNA for the CDR3 is TGTGCCTGGAGTGTAGGCGGAGATACGCAGTATTTT. Translated, it gives CAWSVGGDTQYF.

This clonotype was counted between two and nine times. The chain joins TRBV14 to TRBJ2-7; D not certain. There are 14 residues in the CDR3. The germline V gene has CDR1 SGHDN and CDR2 FVKESK. V was pared by 3 bases and J by 4 bases, with 13 bases between. DNA of the CDR3: TGTGCCAGCAGCCAGAAGGGCCCCAATTACGAGCAGTACTTC. Translated, it gives CASSQKGPNYEQYF.